These T cell receptor beta chains were read from a single sample in a study of T-cell memory formation after mild COVID-19. A single record per CDR3 protein comes from TCRdb applying MiXCR to the 5' RACE reads. The sample shows approximately 480,000 distinct CDR3 sequences, 15% to 20% of them seen only once. The sample taken for sequencing was PBMCs or a T cell subset sorted from them (not recorded which). The source is an adult woman who had mild COVID-19 (a few samples of this study predate the infection). Cell type and time point are not known. Both conserved end residues are part of each CDR3. The D gene is left open where the match is weak. Only part of the rows carry a size: once, few, many, or a class if the clone is expanded.

V: TRBV27; J: TRBJ2-2; D: TRBD1; size: many; CDR3: CASSRSTGMNTGELFF; DNA: TGTGCCAGCAGCCGATCGACAGGGATGAACACCGGGGAGCTGTTTTTT
V: TRBV9; J: TRBJ2-7; D: NA; size: NA; CDR3: CASSVGQVSYEQYF; DNA: TGTGCCAGCAGCGTAGGACAGGTCTCCTACGAGCAGTACTTC
V: TRBV24-1; J: TRBJ2-1; D: NA; size: few; CDR3: CATSDFTNEQFF; DNA: TGTGCCACCAGTGATTTCACCAATGAGCAGTTCTTC
V: TRBV24-1; J: TRBJ1-1; D: NA; size: few; CDR3: CATSGAGSVAFF; DNA: TGTGCCACCAGTGGGGCAGGGTCGGTTGCTTTCTTT
V: TRBV12-3/TRBV12-4; J: TRBJ2-7; D: NA; size: NA; CDR3: CASRGQYEQYF; DNA: TGTGCCAGCAGGGGCCAATACGAGCAGTACTTC
V: TRBV7-3; J: TRBJ2-7; D: TRBD2; size: NA; CDR3: CASSLGLAGLLYEQYF; DNA: TGTGCCAGCAGCCTCGGACTAGCGGGCCTACTCTACGAGCAGTACTTC
V: TRBV18; J: TRBJ2-1; D: TRBD2; size: NA; CDR3: CASSLAGVGTYNEQFF; DNA: TGTGCCAGCTCCTTAGCGGGAGTAGGCACCTACAATGAGCAGTTCTTC
V: TRBV7-9; J: TRBJ2-1; D: NA; size: few; CDR3: CASSLLVGPKGSEQFF; DNA: TGTGCCAGCAGCTTATTGGTAGGGCCGAAAGGGAGTGAGCAGTTCTTC
V: TRBV29-1; J: TRBJ1-5; D: NA; size: NA; CDR3: CSARHSAGQPQHF; DNA: TGCAGCGCCAGACATTCGGCGGGCCAGCCCCAGCATTTT
V: TRBV27; J: TRBJ2-7; D: TRBD2; size: few; CDR3: CASRSGRASNEQYF; DNA: TGTGCCAGCAGGAGCGGGAGGGCCTCTAATGAGCAGTACTTC
V: TRBV30; J: TRBJ2-1; D: TRBD1; size: NA; CDR3: CAWTRGRTGSYNEQFF; DNA: TGTGCCTGGACCAGGGGGAGGACAGGGTCCTACAATGAGCAGTTCTTC
V: TRBV10-3; J: TRBJ2-7; D: TRBD2; size: NA; CDR3: CAISPGTRGAYEQYF; DNA: TGTGCCATCAGCCCCGGGACTAGAGGGGCCTACGAGCAGTACTTC
V: TRBV12-3/TRBV12-4; J: TRBJ2-2; D: NA; size: few; CDR3: CASSSNSGTPFDGELFF; DNA: TGTGCCAGCAGTTCTAACTCCGGGACTCCCTTCGACGGGGAGCTGTTTTTT
V: TRBV5-5; J: TRBJ1-1; D: NA; size: NA; CDR3: CASSWTERNTEAFF; DNA: TGTGCCAGCAGCTGGACAGAGCGGAACACTGAAGCTTTCTTT
V: TRBV4-3; J: TRBJ2-3; D: NA; size: few; CDR3: CASSQDKVDRTDTQYF; DNA: TGCGCCAGCAGCCAAGATAAAGTGGACCGCACAGATACGCAGTATTTT
V: TRBV4-1; J: TRBJ2-1; D: NA; size: few; CDR3: CASSQDMTQSYNEQFF; DNA: TGCGCCAGCAGCCAAGATATGACACAATCCTACAATGAGCAGTTCTTC
V: TRBV6-5; J: TRBJ1-3; D: NA; size: many; CDR3: CASSYSDVGNTIYF; DNA: TGTGCCAGCAGTTACTCGGATGTGGGAAACACCATATATTTT
V: TRBV13; J: TRBJ2-7; D: NA; size: NA; CDR3: CASSLGPVYEQYF; DNA: TGTGCCAGCAGCTTAGGCCCTGTTTACGAGCAGTACTTC
V: TRBV7-2; J: TRBJ2-3; D: NA; size: NA; CDR3: CASARVGTADTQYF; DNA: TGTGCCAGCGCGAGGGTGGGAACGGCAGATACGCAGTATTTT
V: TRBV25-1; J: TRBJ2-3; D: NA; size: NA; CDR3: CASSEYFGATDTQYF; DNA: TGTGCCAGCAGTGAATACTTCGGAGCCACAGATACGCAGTATTTT
V: TRBV7-9; J: TRBJ2-3; D: NA; size: many; CDR3: CASSFGPTDTQYF; DNA: TGTGCCAGCAGCTTCGGACCCACAGATACGCAGTATTTT
V: TRBV4-3; J: TRBJ2-7; D: NA; size: few; CDR3: CASSQDQGGYYEQYF; DNA: TGCGCCAGCAGCCAAGATCAGGGTGGATACTACGAGCAGTACTTC
V: TRBV6-1; J: TRBJ2-3; D: NA; size: few; CDR3: CASSSPFTDTQYF; DNA: TGTGCCAGCAGTAGTCCGTTCACAGATACGCAGTATTTT
V: TRBV7-9; J: TRBJ2-7; D: NA; size: NA; CDR3: CASSPFYSYEQYF; DNA: TGTGCCAGCAGCCCCTTTTACTCCTACGAGCAGTACTTC
V: TRBV6-5; J: TRBJ2-5; D: NA; size: NA; CDR3: CASSYRSESETQYF; DNA: TGTGCCAGCAGTTACCGGTCGGAATCGGAGACCCAGTACTTC
V: TRBV29-1; J: TRBJ2-1; D: NA; size: many; CDR3: CSVQDGTAPSEQFF; DNA: TGCAGCGTTCAAGACGGGACCGCCCCTTCTGAGCAGTTCTTC
V: TRBV9; J: TRBJ1-5; D: NA; size: NA; CDR3: CASSGGLAGNQPQHF; DNA: TGTGCCAGCAGCGGGGGGCTAGCAGGTAATCAGCCCCAGCATTTT
V: TRBV29-1; J: TRBJ2-1; D: NA; size: few; CDR3: CSVPFRGQSYNEQFF; DNA: TGCAGCGTTCCTTTCCGGGGCCAATCCTACAATGAGCAGTTCTTC